The entry below gives a single T cell receptor (beta chain) sequence along with its context. Its antigen is unknown. This entry belongs to a study of T cell repertoires in cytomegalovirus infection. Study details: CMV infection and matching HLA type were both indicated by public TCR beta signatures. Study conclusions and caveats: The cumulative frequency of public TCR beta families identified carriers of CMV plus the relevant HLA. HLA-C-restricted CMV-specific TCR beta clonotypes were dominant in the ex vivo response.

V lost 5 bases to trimming and J lost 2 bases, with 13 bases between them. This CDR3 spans 15 amino acids. Each CDR3 protein gets one entry after TCRdb re-called the reads with MiXCR. The data contain some 680,000 distinct CDR3 sequences, roughly a third of them singletons. This TCR derives from a human donor in good health (CMV status not recorded). Some clones in this sample may be carry-over from other donors' samples. The chain uses TRBV12-3 or TRBV12-4 and TRBJ1-5, with D hard to call. Sequenced sample: PBMCs. CDR3: CASSTNRRGNQPQHF. The CDR3 bases are TGTGCCAGCAGTACGAACCGGAGGGGCAATCAGCCCCAGCATTTT.